A selection of T cell receptor beta chains follows, all from one sample in a study of long-term antiretroviral therapy in people with HIV. The repertoire was sequenced with immunoSEQ multiplex PCR; TCRdb's copy has only in-frame clones and lacks some. The sample lists roughly 28,000 clones, around 80% occurring once. The sequencing used unsorted PBMCs, collected 1.5 years before starting antiretroviral therapy. The origin of the receptors is a man aged 18 to 29 with HIV. CDR3s include the opening cysteine and the closing phenylalanine or tryptophan.

V gene,J gene,CDR3 protein
TRBV27,TRBJ2-7,CASSLLGGPPYEQYF
TRBV10-1,TRBJ2-7,CASRQSNRFPYEQYF
TRBV7-8,TRBJ2-1,CASSLYGLAGDNEQFF
TRBV12-5,TRBJ1-1,CASGSSGRLPGAF
TRBV18,TRBJ2-2,CASSTSRTGELFF
TRBV6-5,TRBJ2-1,CASSYSSEQFF
TRBV6-5,TRBJ2-1,CASSHDSRSYNEQFF
TRBV6-1,TRBJ2-3,CASLRDSLTDTQYF
TRBV7-9,TRBJ1-1,CASSFEQGGTEAFF
TRBV18,TRBJ2-7,CASSPRRGDSYEQYF